The next 17 T cell receptor beta chains were all read from a single sample in a study of human T cells and chemical hapten exposure. Total RNA was isolated from unfractionated whole blood. TCRdb re-analysed the 5' RACE reads in MiXCR, keeping a single row per CDR3 protein. Here the sample spans roughly 82,000 distinct CDR3 sequences, about 15% being singletons. Receptors were obtained from a female donor in good health.

The gene calls are TRBV28 and TRBJ2-7, with D possibly matching TRBD2 (5 bases). Germline V gene lookup returns CDR1 MDHEN and CDR2 SYDVKM. V was shortened by 3 bases and J by 5 bases, with 14 bases between the two germline ends. This CDR3 region has 14 residues. The CDR3: CASSFSRAPDEQYF. For the CDR3, the DNA is TGTGCCAGCAGTTTCTCGCGGGCGCCCGACGAGCAGTACTTC.

The rearrangement joins TRBV29-1 to TRBJ1-3; 9 bases are a match to TRBD1. Looked up from germline, CDR1 is SQVTM and CDR2 is ANQGSEA. The J segment lost 3 bases and the V segment lost 0 bases, leaving 6 bases of the junction unmatched. The CDR3 has 16 amino acids. The CDR3 bases are TGCAGCGTTGAAGATCCCGACAGGGGGTATGGAAACACCATATATTTT. Its translation is CSVEDPDRGYGNTIYF.

The chain carries TRBV12-3 or TRBV12-4 and TRBJ2-1; either TRBD1 or TRBD2 may fit D (5 bases each). Trimming left V 6 bases short and J 12 bases short, with 27 bases between. CDR3 length equals 16 residues. The CDR3 nucleotides are TGTGCCAGCAGCTTATCCGGGACGGAGCCTACCGAGTGGCAGTTCTTC. Translating it yields CASSLSGTEPTEWQFF.

This clonotype occurred a few times. The rearrangement links TRBV19 to TRBJ2-1; no definite D call. The CDR3 has 17 residues. The germline gives CDR1 LNHDA, CDR2 SQIVND (reference sequence). The V and J ends lost 4 bases and 7 bases respectively, with 23 bases between them. The CDR3 is CASSRAFGASSANEQFF. CDR3 coding DNA: TGTGCCAGTAGTAGGGCGTTTGGAGCCTCCTCCGCGAATGAGCAGTTCTTC.

The chain links TRBV6-5 to TRBJ2-5, with D hard to call. The V and J ends lost 6 bases and 1 base respectively, with 9 bases between them. The CDR3 covers 13 residues. Per the germline V gene, CDR1 is MNHEY and CDR2 is SVGAGI. The CDR3 DNA reads as TGTGCCAGCAGGCGAGGTCGCCAAGAGACCCAGTACTTC. This gives the protein CASRRGRQETQYF.

This chain joins TRBV6-5 and TRBJ2-1; the D gene is possibly TRBD2 (6 bases). CDR1 and CDR2 from the germline V gene are MNHEY and SVGAGI. Trimming stripped 5 bases from V and 2 bases from J, with 13 bases between. The CDR3 is 15 amino acids. The DNA for the CDR3 is TGTGCCAGCAGTCTGACTAGTGTCCCCTACAATGAGCAGTTCTTC. This gives the protein CASSLTSVPYNEQFF.

This clonotype was recorded a few times. The rearrangement uses TRBV5-1 and TRBJ2-3; D is unresolved. V lost 0 bases and J lost 0, with 14 bases in between. This CDR3 is built from 17 residues. Germline CDR1 and CDR2: SGHRS and YFSETQ. The CDR3 bases are TGCGCCAGCAGCTTGGAACCCCCGGCTACTAGCACAGATACGCAGTATTTT. It is translated as CASSLEPPATSTDTQYF.

This clonotype was seen more than once but under ten times. The genes are TRBV7-9 and TRBJ1-5; 7 nucleotides line up with TRBD1. The CDR3 covers 14 residues. With 5 bases clipped from V and 4 bases from J, the junction kept 5 bases outside the gene matches. Germline CDR1 reads SEHNR; CDR2 reads FQNEAQ (reference sequence). CDR3 sequence (DNA): TGTGCCAGCAGCCCACAGGGGATAAATCAGCCCCAGCATTTT. Translating gives CASSPQGINQPQHF.

This clonotype was found a few times. The V and J genes are TRBV6-6 and TRBJ1-1; 7 nucleotides match TRBD1. J was trimmed by 3 bases and V by 4 bases; bases with no gene match: 5. The CDR3 consists of 14 residues. Per germline, CDR1 MNHNY and CDR2 SVGAGI (reference sequence). CDR3 residues: CASSFDRADTEAFF. The CDR3, as DNA: TGTGCCAGCAGTTTTGACAGGGCAGACACTGAAGCTTTCTTT.

This clonotype was recorded at least ten times. V gene TRBV29-1 combines with J gene TRBJ2-1; 11 nucleotides match TRBD2. This CDR3 is 18 amino acids long. From germline, CDR1 is SQVTM and CDR2 ANQGSEA. Trimming took 3 bases from V and 0 from J; bases not matched to a gene: 10. This CDR3 reads CSVERTSGSFRSYNEQFF. The CDR3 DNA reads as TGCAGCGTTGAGCGGACTAGCGGGTCTTTTCGCTCCTACAATGAGCAGTTCTTC.

The chain links TRBV20-1 to TRBJ2-5; D may correspond to TRBD1 or TRBD2 (5 bases each). Per the germline V gene, CDR1 is DFQATT and CDR2 is SNEGSKA (reference sequence). The V gene lost 5 bases and the J gene lost 4 bases, with 14 bases spanning the gap. The CDR3 length is 13 residues. Here the CDR3 reads CSAQMRGRETQYF. For the CDR3, the DNA is TGCAGTGCTCAGATGAGGGGCCGAGAGACCCAGTACTTC.

This clonotype occurred a few times. The chain combines TRBV12-3 or TRBV12-4 with TRBJ2-7; unclear D gene. Trimming stripped 1 base from V and 7 bases from J, with 5 bases between. The CDR3 runs 11 residues. CDR3 protein: CASSLGAEQYF. Written as DNA, the CDR3 is TGTGCCAGCAGTTTAGGGGCGGAGCAGTACTTC.

A few counts support this clonotype. This chain uses TRBV2 with TRBJ2-1; 11 nucleotides align to TRBD2. Unmatched junction bases numbered 4, after V lost 5 bases and J lost 7 bases. CDR1 is SNHLY, CDR2 FYNNEI, per germline. The CDR3 spans 14 residues. In DNA, the CDR3 is TGTGCCAGCAGTCCGGGACTAGCGGTTAATGAGCAGTTCTTC. Translating gives CASSPGLAVNEQFF.

In this sample, this clonotype turned up a few times. This chain links TRBV20-1 with TRBJ2-2; D is perhaps TRBD1 (6 bases). Per the germline V gene, CDR1 is DFQATT and CDR2 is SNEGSKA (reference sequence). Trimming pared 0 bases from V and 4 bases from J, leaving 15 bases between. The CDR3 runs 16 residues. The CDR3: CSARDQGRGRTGELFF. Here the CDR3 DNA reads TGCAGTGCTAGAGATCAAGGCAGGGGTCGCACCGGGGAGCTGTTTTTT.

V gene TRBV6-1 combines with J gene TRBJ1-2; possibly TRBD1 for D (5 bases). Germline CDR1 MNHNS, CDR2 SASEGT. V was shortened by 7 bases and J by 8 bases, with 20 bases between the two germline ends. The CDR3 is 14 residues long. CDR3 bases: TGTGCCAGCACCAAGACAGTAAGGACGTGGGGCTACACCTTC. It translates to CASTKTVRTWGYTF.

The chain carries TRBV6-5 and TRBJ2-7; 7 bases are a match to TRBD1. Unmatched junction bases numbered 2, after V lost 0 bases and J lost 3 bases. The CDR3 is 14 amino acids. Germline assignment: CDR1 MNHEY and CDR2 SVGAGI. CDR3 sequence reads: CASSYSAGGYEQYF. DNA of the CDR3: TGTGCCAGCAGTTACTCTGCAGGGGGCTACGAGCAGTACTTC.

This chain links TRBV12-3 or TRBV12-4 with TRBJ2-7; TRBD2 matches at 11 bases. CDR3 size: 14 residues. Trimming took 5 bases from V and 5 from J; bases not matched to a gene: 5. The CDR3, as DNA: TGTGCCAGCAGTAAGACTAGCGGGAACAACGAGCAGTACTTC. Its protein is CASSKTSGNNEQYF.